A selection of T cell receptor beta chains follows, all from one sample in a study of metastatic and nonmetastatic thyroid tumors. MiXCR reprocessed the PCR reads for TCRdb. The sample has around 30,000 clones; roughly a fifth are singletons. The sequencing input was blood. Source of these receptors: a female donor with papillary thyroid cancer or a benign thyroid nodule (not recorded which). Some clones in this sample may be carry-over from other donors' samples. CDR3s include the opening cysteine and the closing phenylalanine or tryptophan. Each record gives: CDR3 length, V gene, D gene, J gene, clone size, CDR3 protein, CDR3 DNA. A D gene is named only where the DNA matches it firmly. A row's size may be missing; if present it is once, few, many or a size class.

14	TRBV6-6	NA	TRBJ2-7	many	CASSYERASYEQYF	TGTGCCAGCAGTTACGAGAGGGCATCCTACGAGCAGTACTTC
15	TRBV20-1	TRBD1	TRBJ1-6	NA	CSAPTGSVNNSPLHF	TGCAGTGCACCGACAGGGAGTGTGAATAATTCACCCCTCCACTTT
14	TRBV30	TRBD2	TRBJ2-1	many	CAWSGTSGYNEQFF	TGTGCCTGGAGTGGGACTAGCGGCTACAATGAGCAGTTCTTC
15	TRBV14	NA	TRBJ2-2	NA	CASSRGGSRAGELFF	TGTGCCAGCAGCCGGGGAGGCTCTCGTGCCGGGGAGCTGTTTTTT
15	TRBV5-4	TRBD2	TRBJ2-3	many	CASSSGLAGTDTQYF	TGTGCCAGCAGCTCTGGACTAGCCGGCACAGATACGCAGTATTTT
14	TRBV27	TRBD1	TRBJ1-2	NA	CASSLDRGHRGYTF	TGTGCCAGCAGTTTAGACAGGGGGCATCGAGGCTACACCTTC
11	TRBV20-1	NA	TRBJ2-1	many	CSATLNGEQFF	TGCAGTGCTACCCTCAATGGTGAGCAGTTCTTC
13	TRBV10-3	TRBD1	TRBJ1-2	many	CATWTGEGYGYTF	TGTGCCACCTGGACAGGGGAAGGCTATGGCTACACCTTC
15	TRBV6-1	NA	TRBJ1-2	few	CASSPSPAGAGGYTF	TGTGCCAGCAGTCCCTCCCCGGCAGGGGCTGGTGGCTACACCTTC
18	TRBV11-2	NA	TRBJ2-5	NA	CASSSPWGGTAPQETQYF	TGTGCCAGCAGCTCCCCGTGGGGCGGGACAGCACCTCAAGAGACCCAGTACTTC
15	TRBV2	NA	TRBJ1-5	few	CASSNRVGSNQPQHF	TGTGCCAGCAGTAACAGGGTTGGTAGCAATCAGCCCCAGCATTTT
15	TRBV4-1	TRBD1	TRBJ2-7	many	CASSHGTGGSREQYF	TGCGCCAGCAGCCATGGGACAGGGGGTTCTCGAGAGCAGTACTTC
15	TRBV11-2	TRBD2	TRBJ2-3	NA	CASSLVGGSADTQYF	TGTGCCAGCAGCTTAGTGGGCGGGAGCGCAGATACGCAGTATTTT
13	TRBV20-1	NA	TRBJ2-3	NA	CSARDTYTDTQYF	TGCAGTGCTCGGGACACCTACACAGATACGCAGTATTTT
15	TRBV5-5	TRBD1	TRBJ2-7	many	CASSLWDRGPYEQYF	TGTGCCAGCAGCTTGTGGGACAGGGGGCCCTACGAGCAGTACTTC
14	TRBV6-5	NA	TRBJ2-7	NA	CASSSSDAAVEQYF	NA
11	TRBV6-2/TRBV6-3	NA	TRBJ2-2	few	CASSNIGELFF	TGTGCCAGCTCGAACATCGGGGAGCTGTTTTTT
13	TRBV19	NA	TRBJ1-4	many	CASQIRSNEKLFF	TGTGCCAGCCAGATCCGATCCAATGAAAAACTGTTTTTT
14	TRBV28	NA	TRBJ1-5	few	CASSLGGSGQPQHF	TGTGCCAGCAGTTTAGGAGGGTCCGGACAGCCCCAGCATTTT
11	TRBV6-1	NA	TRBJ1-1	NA	CASGVVLEAFF	TGTGCCAGCGGGGTGGTACTTGAAGCTTTCTTT
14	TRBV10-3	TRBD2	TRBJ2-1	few	CAITSGTDRNEQFF	TGTGCCATCACTAGCGGGACGGATCGCAATGAGCAGTTCTTC
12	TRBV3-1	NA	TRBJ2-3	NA	CASSQGTDTQYF	TGTGCCAGCAGCCAAGGGACAGATACGCAGTATTTT
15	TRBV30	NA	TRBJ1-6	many	CAWSVPGRFGSPLHF	TGTGCCTGGAGTGTACCGGGGAGGTTCGGGTCACCCCTCCACTTT